This TCR beta chain was sequenced for a study of shared clonotypes between healthy human individuals. As for the study in general: Three plates each covered CD4 naive and memory; CD8 naive two, CD8 memory one.

A remark on this clone: Its antigen is still unknown.

Measured with immunoSEQ multiplex PCR; TCRdb has only the in-frame clones, and not every one. The data show over a million clones, more than 95% seen once. This CDR3 region has 14 residues. From germline, CDR1 is SGHNT and CDR2 YYREEE (reference sequence). V lost 4 bases and J lost 2, with 13 bases in between. CD4+ cells yielded CD45RA+ naive and CD45RA-negative memory subsets. The study's findings and limits: Approximately 4.6% of naive CD4 clonotypes were common to a handful of donors. All-four-donor shared clonotypes had higher generation probabilities than non-shared clonotypes did.

Sequenced: naive CD4+ T cells sorted from blood. Subset in this sample: CD45RA+ positively selected. The sequence derives from a man aged 30 to 39 in good health. The J gene is TRBJ2-7, the V gene TRBV5-4, with D possibly being TRBD1 (6 bases). The CDR3 is CASSAPGVAYEQYF. CDR3 bases: TGTGCCAGCAGCGCACCAGGGGTTGCCTACGAGCAGTACTTC.